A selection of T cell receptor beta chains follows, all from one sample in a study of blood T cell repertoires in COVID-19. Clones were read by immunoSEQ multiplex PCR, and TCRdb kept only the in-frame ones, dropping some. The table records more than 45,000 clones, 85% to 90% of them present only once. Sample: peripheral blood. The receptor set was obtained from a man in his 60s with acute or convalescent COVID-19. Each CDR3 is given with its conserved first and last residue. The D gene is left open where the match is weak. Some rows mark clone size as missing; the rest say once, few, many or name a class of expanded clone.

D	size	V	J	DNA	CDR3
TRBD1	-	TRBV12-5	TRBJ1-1	TGTGCTAGTGGTTTCGGAGCAGGGGGTGGGTCGTACACTGAAGCTTTCTTT	CASGFGAGGGSYTEAFF
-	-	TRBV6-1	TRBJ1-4	TGTGCCAGCAGTGAATCGGTTGCGGGAGAAAAACTGTTTTTT	CASSESVAGEKLFF
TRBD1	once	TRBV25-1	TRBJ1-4	TGTGCCAGCACACCCCGGGACAGGCTTAATGAAAAACTGTTTTTT	CASTPRDRLNEKLFF
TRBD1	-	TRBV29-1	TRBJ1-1	TGCAGCGGGTCGACAGGGGGCAACACTGAAGCTTTCTTT	CSGSTGGNTEAFF
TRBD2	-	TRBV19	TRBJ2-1	TGTGCCAGTAGTCAAACTAGCGGGACGGCGGAGTTCTTC	CASSQTSGTAEFF
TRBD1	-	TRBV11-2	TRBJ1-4	TGTGCCAGCAGCTTTCAGGGGGCGGGTGAAAAACTGTTTTTT	CASSFQGAGEKLFF
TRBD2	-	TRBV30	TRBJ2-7	TGTGCCTGGAGTGTACTCCTAGCGGGAAATGGCGAGCAGTACTTC	CAWSVLLAGNGEQYF
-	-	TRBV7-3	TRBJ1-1	TGTGCCAGCAGCCCACAAAGGGGTTCCACTGAAGCTTTCTTT	CASSPQRGSTEAFF
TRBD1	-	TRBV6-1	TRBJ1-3	TGTGCCAGCAGTGAGACGTCAGGGGGCAACACCATATATTTT	CASSETSGGNTIYF
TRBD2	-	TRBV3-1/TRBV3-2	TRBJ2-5	TGTGCCAGCAGCCAACTCGGGGAGGGCCGACCTGGGCGGGAGACCCAGTACTTC	CASSQLGEGRPGRETQYF
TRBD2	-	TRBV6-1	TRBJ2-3	TGTGCCAGCAGGGGGGGGATACCAGATACGCAGTATTTT	CASRGGIPDTQYF
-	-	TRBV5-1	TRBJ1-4	TGCGCCAGCAGCTTATTCACAGGGTCTAATGAAAAACTGTTTTTT	CASSLFTGSNEKLFF
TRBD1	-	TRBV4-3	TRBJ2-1	TGCGCCAGCAGCCAAGATCGGGGAACAGGGGGAATCAATGAGCAGTTCTTC	CASSQDRGTGGINEQFF
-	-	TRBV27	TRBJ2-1	TGTGCCAGCAGTTTAGGACGGGAGAGCCATGAGCAGTTCTTC	CASSLGRESHEQFF
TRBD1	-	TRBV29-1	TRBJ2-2	TGCAGCGTTCTAGGGACAGGGGCTAGCGGGGAGCTGTTTTTT	CSVLGTGASGELFF
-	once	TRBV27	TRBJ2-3	TGTGCCAGCAGTTTTCTTGACTCCTCGGTGCAGTATTTT	CASSFLDSSVQYF
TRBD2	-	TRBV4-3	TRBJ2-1	TGCGCCAGCAGCCAAGGGACTAGCGGGGGAACCTACAATGAGCAGTTCTTC	CASSQGTSGGTYNEQFF
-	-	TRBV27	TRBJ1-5	TGTGCCAGCTGCGCGGAGTTCAATCAGCCCCAGCATTTT	CASCAEFNQPQHF
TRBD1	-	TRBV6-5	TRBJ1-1	TGTGCCAGCAGTTACTCGGGACAGGGATGGAACACTGAAGCTTTCTTT	CASSYSGQGWNTEAFF
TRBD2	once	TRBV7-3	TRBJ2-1	TGTGCCAGCAGCACAACCGGGACTAGCGGGAGAACTGAGCAGTTCTTC	CASSTTGTSGRTEQFF
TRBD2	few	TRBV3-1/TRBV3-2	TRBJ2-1	TGTGCCAGCAGTCCTGGACTAGGGGTAGGTCATGAGCAGTTCTTC	CASSPGLGVGHEQFF
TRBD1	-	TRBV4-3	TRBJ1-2	TGCGCCAGCAGCTTTCGCCGTGGACAGGGTTCGCGCTATGGCTACACCTTC	CASSFRRGQGSRYGYTF
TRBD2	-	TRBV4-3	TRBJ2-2	TGCGCCAGCAGCCGAACTAGCGGGGCTAACACCGGGGAGCTGTTTTTT	CASSRTSGANTGELFF
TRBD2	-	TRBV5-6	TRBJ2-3	TGTGCCAGCAGTCCCACGGGGGGTAGGATAACAGATACGCAGTATTTT	CASSPTGGRITDTQYF
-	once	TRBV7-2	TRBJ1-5	TGTGCCAGCAGCTTACGCGCAGGGAACAATCAGCCCCAGCATTTT	CASSLRAGNNQPQHF
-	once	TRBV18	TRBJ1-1	TGTGCCAGCTCACCGGAGCAGGGGTCGTACACTGAAGCTTTCTTT	CASSPEQGSYTEAFF
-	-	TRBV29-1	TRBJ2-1	TGCAGCGCCCGTCAGGGTAGTCTCTACAATGAGCAGTTCTTC	CSARQGSLYNEQFF
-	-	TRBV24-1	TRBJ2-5	TGTGCCACCAGTGACGTTCTTTCGGGGGGCGGGGAGACCCAGTACTTC	CATSDVLSGGGETQYF
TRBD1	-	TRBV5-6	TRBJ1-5	TGTGCCAGCAGCTTTAGGACAGGGGGAGGTCAGCCCCAGCATTTT	CASSFRTGGGQPQHF
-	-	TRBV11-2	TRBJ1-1	TGTGCCAGCAGCCCCGCCGCACAGGGAGCTTTCTTT	CASSPAAQGAFF
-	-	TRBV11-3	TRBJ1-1	TGTGCCAGCAGCTTAGGCCCCCGCCGCGGATCTAACACTGAAGCTTTCTTT	CASSLGPRRGSNTEAFF
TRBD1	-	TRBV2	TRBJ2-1	TGTGCCAGCAGGGCAGGACAGGGGGGCTCCTACAATGAGCAGTTCTTC	CASRAGQGGSYNEQFF
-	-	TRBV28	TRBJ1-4	TGTGCCAGCAGTTTAACAGGGTCGAATGAAAAACTGTTTTTT	CASSLTGSNEKLFF
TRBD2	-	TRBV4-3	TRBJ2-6	TGCGCCAGCAGCCAAGACGGGAGGAGTGGGGCCAACGTCCTGACTTTC	CASSQDGRSGANVLTF
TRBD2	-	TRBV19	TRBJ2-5	TGTGCCAGTAGTACGGGACTAGCGGGAGGAGAGACCCAGTACTTC	CASSTGLAGGETQYF
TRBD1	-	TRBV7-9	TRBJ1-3	TGTGCCAGCAGCCCTAGAGGACAGGGATCCTCTGGAAACACCATATATTTT	CASSPRGQGSSGNTIYF
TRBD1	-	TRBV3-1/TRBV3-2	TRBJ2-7	TGTGCCAGCAGCCAAGTCGTGGGGACAGGGTCCTACGAGCAGTACTTC	CASSQVVGTGSYEQYF
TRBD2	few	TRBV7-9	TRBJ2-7	TGTGCCAGCACCGGGACTCGCTCCACTAGCGGGAGAGGGTACGAGCAGTACTTC	CASTGTRSTSGRGYEQYF
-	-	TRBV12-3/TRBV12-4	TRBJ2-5	TGTGCCAGCAGCCCAGGGGAGAGGAGACCCCAGTACTTC	CASSPGERRPQYF
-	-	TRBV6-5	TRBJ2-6	TGTGCCAGCAGTTACGATCTAGCTGGGGCCAACGTCCTGACTTTC	CASSYDLAGANVLTF
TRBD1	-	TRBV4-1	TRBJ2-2	TGCGCCAGCAGCCGAGCCGGACAGGGATGGACCGGGGAGCTGTTTTTT	CASSRAGQGWTGELFF
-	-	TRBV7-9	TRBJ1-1	TGTGCCAGCAGCCCGGAAGCGGCCACTGAAGCTTTCTTT	CASSPEAATEAFF
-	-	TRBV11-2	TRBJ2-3	TGTGCCAGCAGCGTTCAGGTCGTGAGCACAGATACGCAGTATTTT	CASSVQVVSTDTQYF
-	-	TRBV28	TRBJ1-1	TGTGCCAGTTGCTTAGGGGGAATGAACACTGAAGCTTTCTTT	CASCLGGMNTEAFF
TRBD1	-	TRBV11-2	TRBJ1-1	TGTGCCAGCTCATTACAGGGGGCCTTTGGAGCTTTCTTT	CASSLQGAFGAFF
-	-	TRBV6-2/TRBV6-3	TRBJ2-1	TGTGCCAGCAGTTCGGGAGTGGCGCAGTTCTTC	CASSSGVAQFF
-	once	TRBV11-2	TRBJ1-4	TGTGCCAGCAGCCTCTCCGGACAAAATGAAAAACTGTTTTTT	CASSLSGQNEKLFF
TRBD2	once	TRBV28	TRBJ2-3	TGTGCCAGCAGTTTCCCGACTAGCCGGGGTCGCACAGATACGCAGTATTTT	CASSFPTSRGRTDTQYF
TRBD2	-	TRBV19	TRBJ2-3	TGTGCCAGTAGTATAGACCGAGCGGGACCCACAGATACGCAGTATTTT	CASSIDRAGPTDTQYF
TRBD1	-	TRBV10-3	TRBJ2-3	TGTGCCATCGCTCCGAGGGGACAGAGCACAGATACGCAGTATTTT	CAIAPRGQSTDTQYF
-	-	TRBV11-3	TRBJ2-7	TGTGCCAGCAGCCTCACCCCCTCCACTAGCTACGAGCAGTACTTC	CASSLTPSTSYEQYF
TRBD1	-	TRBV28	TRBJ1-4	TGTGCCAGCAGCCGGGGACAGGGCGTAACTAATGAAAAACTGTTTTTT	CASSRGQGVTNEKLFF